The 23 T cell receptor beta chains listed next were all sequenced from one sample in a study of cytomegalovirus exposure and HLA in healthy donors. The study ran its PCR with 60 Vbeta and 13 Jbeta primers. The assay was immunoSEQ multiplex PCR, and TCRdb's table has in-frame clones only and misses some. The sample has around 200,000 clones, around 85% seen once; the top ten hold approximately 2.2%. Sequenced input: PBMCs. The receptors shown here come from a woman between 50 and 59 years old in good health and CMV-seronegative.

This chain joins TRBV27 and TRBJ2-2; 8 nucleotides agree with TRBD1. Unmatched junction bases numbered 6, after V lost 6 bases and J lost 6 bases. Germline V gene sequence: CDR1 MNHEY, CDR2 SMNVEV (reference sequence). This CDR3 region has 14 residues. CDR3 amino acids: CASRQGAVAGELFF. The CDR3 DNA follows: TGTGCCAGCAGGCAGGGGGCTGTCGCCGGGGAGCTGTTTTTT.

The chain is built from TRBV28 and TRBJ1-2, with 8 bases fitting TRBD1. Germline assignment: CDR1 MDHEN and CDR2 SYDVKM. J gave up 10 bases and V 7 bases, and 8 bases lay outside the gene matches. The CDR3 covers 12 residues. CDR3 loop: CASIRTGYPYTF. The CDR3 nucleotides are TGTGCCAGCATAAGGACAGGGTATCCCTACACCTTC.

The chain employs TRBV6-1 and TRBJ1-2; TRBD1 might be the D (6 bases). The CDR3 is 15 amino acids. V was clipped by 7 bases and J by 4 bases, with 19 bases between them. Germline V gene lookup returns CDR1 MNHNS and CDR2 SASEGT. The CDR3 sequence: CASKSGAEVLYGYTF. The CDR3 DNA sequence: TGTGCCAGCAAATCAGGGGCAGAAGTTCTCTATGGCTACACCTTC.

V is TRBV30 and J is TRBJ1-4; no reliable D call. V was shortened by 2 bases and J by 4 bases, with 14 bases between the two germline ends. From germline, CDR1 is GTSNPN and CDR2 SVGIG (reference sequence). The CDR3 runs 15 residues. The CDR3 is CAWSKLGSFNEKLFF. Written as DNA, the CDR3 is TGTGCCTGGAGTAAGCTGGGCTCCTTTAATGAAAAACTGTTTTTT.

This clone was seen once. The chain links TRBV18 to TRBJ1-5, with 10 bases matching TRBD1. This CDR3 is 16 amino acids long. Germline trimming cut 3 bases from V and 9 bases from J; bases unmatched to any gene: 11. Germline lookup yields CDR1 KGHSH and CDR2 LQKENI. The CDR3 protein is CASSPGTGETHSPQHF. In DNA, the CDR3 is TGTGCCAGCTCACCCGGGACAGGGGAAACCCATTCGCCCCAGCATTTT.

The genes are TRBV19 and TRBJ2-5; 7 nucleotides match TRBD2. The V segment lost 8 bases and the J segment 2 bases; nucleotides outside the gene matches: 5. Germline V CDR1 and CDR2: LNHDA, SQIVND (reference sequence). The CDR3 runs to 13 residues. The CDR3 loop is CASGGGPQETQYF. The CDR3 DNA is TGTGCCAGTGGGGGGGGACCACAAGAGACCCAGTACTTC.

The CDR3 region is CASSLRGDTKNTEAFF. CDR3 in DNA: TGCGCCAGCAGCTTACGGGGGGACACCAAGAACACTGAAGCTTTCTTT. The chain is built from TRBV5-1 and TRBJ1-1, with D perhaps matching TRBD1 (6 bases). V shed 2 bases and J shed 1 base, with 15 bases lying between them. The V gene's germline CDR1 is SGHRS and CDR2 YFSETQ. This CDR3 is 16 amino acids long.

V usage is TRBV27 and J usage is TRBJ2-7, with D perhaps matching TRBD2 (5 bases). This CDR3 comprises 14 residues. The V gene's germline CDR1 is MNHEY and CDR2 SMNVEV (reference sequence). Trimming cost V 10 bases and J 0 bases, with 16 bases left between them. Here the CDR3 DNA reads TGTGCCACCAAGACTACTCCTAGCTCCTACGAGCAGTACTTC. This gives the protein CATKTTPSSYEQYF.

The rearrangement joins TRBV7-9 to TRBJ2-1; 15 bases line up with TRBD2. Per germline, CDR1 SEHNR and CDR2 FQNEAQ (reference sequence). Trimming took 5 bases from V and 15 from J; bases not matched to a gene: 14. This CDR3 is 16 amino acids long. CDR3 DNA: TGTGCCAGCAGCCCCTCTCCGGGACTAGCGGGAGGCCTCCGGTTCTTC. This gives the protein CASSPSPGLAGGLRFF. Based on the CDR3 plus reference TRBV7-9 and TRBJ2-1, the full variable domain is DTGVSQNPRHKITKRGQNVTFRCDPISEHNRLYWYRQTLGQGPEFLTYFQNEAQLEKSRLLSDRFSAERPKGSFSTLEIQRTEQGDSAMYLCASSPSPGLAGGLRFFGPGTRLTVL.

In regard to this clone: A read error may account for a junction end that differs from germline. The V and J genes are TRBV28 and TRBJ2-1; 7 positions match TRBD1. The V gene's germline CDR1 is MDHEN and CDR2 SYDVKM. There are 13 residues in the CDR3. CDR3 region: CASSPRPGQQGLF. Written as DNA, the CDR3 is TGTGCCAGCAGTCCTCGACCGGGACAGCAGGGACTCTTC. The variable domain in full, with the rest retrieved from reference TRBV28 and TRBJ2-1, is DVKVTQSSRYLVKRTGEKVFLECVQDMDHENMFWYRQDPGLGLRLIYFSYDVKMKEKGDIPEGYSVSREKKERFSLILESASTNQTSMYLCASSPRPGQQGLFGPGTRLTVL.

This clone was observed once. The CDR3: CASSEAGTVGNTIYF. The CDR3 DNA sequence: TGTGCCAGCAGTGAAGCGGGGACAGTGGGAAACACCATATATTTT. The chain joins TRBV2 to TRBJ1-3; 7 bases are shared with TRBD1. J was trimmed by 4 bases and V by 0 bases; bases with no gene match: 3. The CDR3 runs 15 residues. CDR1 and CDR2 from the germline V gene are SNHLY and FYNNEI.

The CDR3 nucleotides read TGTGCCAGCAGCCCCTACCGTGGACAATATAATTCACCCCTCCACTTT. The encoded protein is CASSPYRGQYNSPLHF. This chain uses TRBV7-9 with TRBJ1-6, with TRBD1 as a possible D gene (5 bases). The ends were cut back, 5 bases at V and 4 bases at J, with 15 bases in the middle. CDR1 and CDR2 (germline): SEHNR, FQNEAQ (reference sequence). The CDR3 sequence is 16 residues long.

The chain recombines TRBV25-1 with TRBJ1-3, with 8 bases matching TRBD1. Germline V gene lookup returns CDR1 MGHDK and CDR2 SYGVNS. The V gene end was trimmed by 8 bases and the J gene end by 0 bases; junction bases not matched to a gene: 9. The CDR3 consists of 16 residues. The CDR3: CASGGQGETSGNTIYF. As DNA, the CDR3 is TGTGCCAGCGGTGGACAGGGCGAAACCTCTGGAAACACCATATATTTT.

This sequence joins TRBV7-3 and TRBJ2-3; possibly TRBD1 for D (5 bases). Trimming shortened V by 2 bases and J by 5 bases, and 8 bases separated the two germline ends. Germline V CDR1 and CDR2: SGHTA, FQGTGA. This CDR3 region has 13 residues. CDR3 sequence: CASSLPGLDTQYF. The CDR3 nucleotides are TGTGCCAGCAGCTTACCAGGGTTAGATACGCAGTATTTT.

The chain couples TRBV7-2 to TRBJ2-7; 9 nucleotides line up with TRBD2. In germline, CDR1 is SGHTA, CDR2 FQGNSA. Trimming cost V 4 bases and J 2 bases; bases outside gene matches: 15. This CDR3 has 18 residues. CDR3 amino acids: CASSSLAGGRGAAYEQYF. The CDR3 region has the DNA TGTGCCAGCAGCTCCCTAGCTGGCGGGAGGGGAGCGGCCTACGAGCAGTACTTC. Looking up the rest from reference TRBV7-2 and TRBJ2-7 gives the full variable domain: GAGVSQSPSNKVTEKGKDVELRCDPISGHTALYWYRQSLGQGLEFLIYFQGNSAPDKSGLPSDRFSAERTGGSVSTLTIQRTQQEDSAVYLCASSSLAGGRGAAYEQYFGPGTRLTVT.

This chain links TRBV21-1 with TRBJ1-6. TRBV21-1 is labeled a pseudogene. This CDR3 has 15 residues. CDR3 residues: CASSKDAGKPSPLHF. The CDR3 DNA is TGTGCCAGCAGCAAAGACGCGGGGAAACCTTCACCCCTCCACTTT.

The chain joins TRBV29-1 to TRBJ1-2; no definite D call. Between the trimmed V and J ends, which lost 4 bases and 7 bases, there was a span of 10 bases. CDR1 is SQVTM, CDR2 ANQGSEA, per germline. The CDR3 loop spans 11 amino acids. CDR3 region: CSVVRDIGYTF. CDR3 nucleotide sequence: TGCAGCGTTGTTCGCGATATTGGCTACACCTTC.

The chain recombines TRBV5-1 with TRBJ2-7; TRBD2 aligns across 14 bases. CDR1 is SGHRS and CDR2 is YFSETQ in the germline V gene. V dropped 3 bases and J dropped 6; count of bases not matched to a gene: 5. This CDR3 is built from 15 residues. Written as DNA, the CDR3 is TGCGCCAGCAGCTCTGGACTAGCGGGAGGTGGCGAGCAGTACTTC. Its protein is CASSSGLAGGGEQYF.

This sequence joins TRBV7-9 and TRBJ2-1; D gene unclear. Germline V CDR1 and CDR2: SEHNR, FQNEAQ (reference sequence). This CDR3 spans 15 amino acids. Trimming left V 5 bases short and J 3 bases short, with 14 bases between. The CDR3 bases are TGTGCCAGCAGCCATCCGGGTAGCCGCTACAATGAGCAGTTCTTC. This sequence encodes CASSHPGSRYNEQFF.

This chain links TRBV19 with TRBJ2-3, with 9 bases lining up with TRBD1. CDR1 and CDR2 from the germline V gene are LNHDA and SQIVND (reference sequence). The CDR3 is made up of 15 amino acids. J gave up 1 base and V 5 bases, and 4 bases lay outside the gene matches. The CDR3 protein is CASSGDRVRTDTQYF. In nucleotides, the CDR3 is TGTGCCAGTAGTGGGGACAGGGTTCGCACAGATACGCAGTATTTT.

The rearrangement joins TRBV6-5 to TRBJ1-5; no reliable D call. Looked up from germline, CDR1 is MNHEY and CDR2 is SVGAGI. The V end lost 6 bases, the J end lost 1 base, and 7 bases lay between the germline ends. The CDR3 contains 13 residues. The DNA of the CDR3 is TGTGCCAGCAGCCTTTTCAGCAATCAGCCCCAGCATTTT. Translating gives CASSLFSNQPQHF.

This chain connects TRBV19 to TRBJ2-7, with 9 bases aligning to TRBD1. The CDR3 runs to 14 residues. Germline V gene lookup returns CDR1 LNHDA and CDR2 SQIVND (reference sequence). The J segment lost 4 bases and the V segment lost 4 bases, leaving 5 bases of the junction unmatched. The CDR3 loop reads CASSKRTGEYEQYF. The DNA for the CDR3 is TGTGCCAGTAGTAAACGGACAGGGGAGTACGAGCAGTACTTC.

The CDR3 is CASSPFPGTEAFF. In DNA, the CDR3 is TGTGCCAGCAGTCCGTTTCCGGGCACTGAAGCTTTCTTT. V is TRBV6-6 and J is TRBJ1-1; D is ambiguous. The CDR3 consists of 13 residues. Trimming took 5 bases from V and 4 from J, leaving 11 bases between them. CDR1 and CDR2 (germline): MNHNY, SVGAGI (reference sequence).